Described below is a single TCR beta chain sequence and its context. The entry originates in a study of T cell changes during pregnancy in multiple sclerosis. Clones were read by immunoSEQ multiplex PCR, and TCRdb kept only the in-frame ones, dropping some. The sample records approximately 80,000 clones, about 95% being singletons. Here the sequenced sample was peripheral blood, taken in the third trimester of pregnancy. The TCR was taken from a female donor with multiple sclerosis, enrolled in a pregnancy study.

The CDR3, as DNA: TGTGCCAGCAGCCACGGACTAGCGGGGACAGATACGCAGTATTTT. This codes for CASSHGLAGTDTQYF. The chain couples TRBV5-6 to TRBJ2-3; 12 nucleotides align to TRBD2. The V and J ends lost 4 bases and 3 bases, in that order; junction bases with no gene match: 3. Germline CDR1 SGHDT, CDR2 YYEEEE. The CDR3 contains 15 residues.